These 5 T cell receptor beta chains were sequenced from one sample in a study of cytomegalovirus exposure and HLA in healthy donors. Both 60 Vbeta primers and 13 Jbeta primers went into the PCR. Assay: immunoSEQ multiplex PCR; the TCRdb copy retains only in-frame clones and omits some. The table has 180,000 or so clones, more than 60% seen once. The sequenced sample consisted of PBMCs. The receptors originated from a female donor in good health and CMV-seronegative.

The rearrangement uses TRBV18 and TRBJ1-4; 9 bases agree with TRBD1. Germline CDR1 KGHSH, CDR2 LQKENI. Unmatched junction bases numbered 5, after V lost 3 bases and J lost 0 bases. The CDR3 runs 17 residues. DNA of the CDR3: TGTGCCAGCTCACCCAAGACAGGGGGAGCAACTAATGAAAAACTGTTTTTT. Its protein is CASSPKTGGATNEKLFF.

The CDR3 spells CASSLAEEDTQYF. For the CDR3, the DNA is TGTGCCAGCAGCTTAGCGGAGGAAGATACGCAGTATTTT. The chain employs TRBV7-6 and TRBJ2-3, with a tentative D call TRBD2 (5 bases). There are 13 residues in the CDR3. Trimming stripped 0 bases from V and 5 bases from J, with 6 bases between. The V gene's germline CDR1 is SGHVS and CDR2 FNYEAQ.

A note on this clone: An end of the junction differs from the germline gene, which may be a read error. Other DNA sequences in this specimen translate into the identical CDR3. The chain couples TRBV27 to TRBJ1-5; TRBD1 matches 12 bases. From germline, CDR1 is MNHEY and CDR2 SMNVEV (reference sequence). The CDR3 is 14 residues long. The CDR3: CASWGTGGNQPQHF. The CDR3 nucleotides are TGTGCCAGCTGGGGGACAGGGGGCAACCAGCCCCAGCATTTT.

The chain carries TRBV25-1 and TRBJ2-7; TRBD2 might be the D (5 bases). The V gene lost 1 base and the J gene lost 5 bases, with 9 bases spanning the gap. Germline V gene sequence: CDR1 MGHDK, CDR2 SYGVNS. CDR3 length: 13 residues. CDR3 protein: CASSESLANEQYF. The CDR3 DNA reads TGTGCCAGCAGTGAATCCCTAGCAAACGAGCAGTACTTC.

The rearrangement joins TRBV15 to TRBJ2-2, with TRBD1 as a possible D gene (5 bases). Looked up from germline, CDR1 is LNHNV and CDR2 is YYDKDF (reference sequence). Trimming took off 0 bases at V and 4 bases at J, with 9 bases between the two ends. The CDR3 is 15 residues long. CDR3 in amino acids: CATSRDQGVTGELFF. The CDR3, as DNA: TGTGCCACCAGCAGAGATCAAGGGGTCACCGGGGAGCTGTTTTTT.